A selection of T cell receptor beta chains follows, all from one sample in a study of blood T cells in healthy people across ages. TCRdb used MiXCR to reprocess the 5' RACE reads, holding one entry per CDR3 protein. The repertoire holds hundreds of thousands of distinct CDR3 sequences, with 58% as singletons. The sample comprised blood. The receptors derive from a man aged 55 to 70 in good health. CDR3s include the opening cysteine and the closing phenylalanine or tryptophan. Fields, in order: D gene, V gene, J gene, clone size, CDR3 protein, CDR3 DNA. A D gene is named only where the DNA matches it firmly. Only some rows state a clone size, as once, few, many or a class for expanded clones.

D: -; V: TRBV7-6; J: TRBJ2-3; size: few; CDR3: CASSSDRAQYF; DNA: TGTGCCAGCAGCTCCGACCGGGCCCAGTATTTT
D: -; V: TRBV2; J: TRBJ2-3; size: -; CDR3: CATRDPQRDTQYF; DNA: TGTGCCACCAGAGATCCTCAGAGGGATACGCAGTATTTT
D: TRBD1; V: TRBV12-3/TRBV12-4; J: TRBJ1-6; size: -; CDR3: CASSFLGQHNSPLHF; DNA: TGTGCCAGCAGTTTTTTGGGACAGCATAATTCACCCCTCCACTTT
D: -; V: TRBV7-2; J: TRBJ1-2; size: -; CDR3: CASSLDGPGPYGYTF; DNA: TGTGCCAGCAGCTTAGACGGCCCAGGGCCCTATGGCTACACCTTC
D: TRBD1; V: TRBV12-3/TRBV12-4; J: TRBJ1-1; size: -; CDR3: CASRPATGASTEAFF; DNA: TGTGCCAGCAGACCGGCGACAGGGGCGAGTACTGAAGCTTTCTTT
D: -; V: TRBV5-1; J: TRBJ2-5; size: -; CDR3: CASSLGRHSSVETQYF; DNA: TGCGCCAGCAGCTTGGGGAGACACTCTTCGGTAGAGACCCAGTACTTC
D: -; V: TRBV27; J: TRBJ2-7; size: -; CDR3: CASTPKGTKPGEQYF; DNA: TGTGCCAGCACCCCAAAGGGGACAAAGCCCGGCGAGCAGTACTTC
D: TRBD1; V: TRBV20-1; J: TRBJ2-5; size: few; CDR3: CSARQGGQTQYF; DNA: TGCAGTGCTCGACAGGGTGGACAGACCCAGTACTTC
D: -; V: TRBV9; J: TRBJ2-3; size: -; CDR3: CASSVGGGGGTDTQYF; DNA: TGTGCCAGCAGCGTAGGGGGAGGCGGGGGCACAGATACGCAGTATTTT
D: -; V: TRBV4-2; J: TRBJ1-6; size: few; CDR3: CASSQIAGTGGSPLHF; DNA: TGTGCCAGCAGCCAAATTGCCGGGACGGGGGGCTCACCCCTCCACTTT
D: -; V: TRBV7-2; J: TRBJ2-1; size: few; CDR3: CASSPRAGGEQFF; DNA: TGTGCCAGCAGCCCTCGCGCGGGCGGTGAGCAGTTCTTC
D: -; V: TRBV20-1; J: TRBJ2-7; size: -; CDR3: CSARLGAGSEQYF; DNA: TGCAGTGCTAGGCTAGGGGCCGGATCCGAGCAGTACTTC
D: -; V: TRBV9; J: TRBJ1-6; size: few; CDR3: CASSVASGVNSPLHF; DNA: TGTGCCAGCAGCGTAGCTTCAGGGGTGAATTCACCCCTCCACTTT
D: -; V: TRBV24-1; J: TRBJ2-5; size: -; CDR3: CATSGWGRIGETQYF; DNA: TGTGCCACCAGTGGTTGGGGACGGATAGGAGAGACCCAGTACTTC
D: -; V: TRBV20-1; J: TRBJ2-3; size: -; CDR3: CSAPQAGSTDTQYF; DNA: TGCAGTGCACCCCAGGCGGGCAGCACAGATACGCAGTATTTT
D: -; V: TRBV14; J: TRBJ2-5; size: -; CDR3: CASSQERGSQTQYF; DNA: TGTGCCAGCAGCCAAGAACGGGGTAGCCAGACCCAGTACTTC
D: -; V: TRBV6-6; J: TRBJ1-6; size: -; CDR3: CASSEPAGNNSPLHF; DNA: TGTGCCAGCAGCGAACCCGCAGGGAATAATTCACCCCTCCACTTT
D: -; V: TRBV7-9; J: TRBJ2-1; size: -; CDR3: CASSLSAAYNEQFF; DNA: TGTGCCAGCAGCCTTTCCGCAGCCTACAATGAGCAGTTCTTC
D: TRBD2; V: TRBV6-1; J: TRBJ2-1; size: few; CDR3: CASTRAGTSGGYNEQFF; DNA: TGTGCCAGCACCCGCGCCGGGACTAGCGGGGGCTACAATGAGCAGTTCTTC
D: -; V: TRBV6-1; J: TRBJ1-6; size: -; CDR3: CASSDFGPRNSPLHF; DNA: TGTGCCAGCAGTGATTTCGGCCCACGAAATTCACCCCTCCACTTT
D: TRBD2; V: TRBV20-1; J: TRBJ2-5; size: once; CDR3: CTATAGWETQYF; DNA: TGCACCGCGACAGCGGGGTGGGAGACCCAGTACTTC
D: -; V: TRBV6-2/TRBV6-3; J: TRBJ2-5; size: few; CDR3: CASSSSFETQYF; DNA: TGTGCCAGCAGTTCTAGCTTTGAGACCCAGTACTTC
D: TRBD1; V: TRBV20-1; J: TRBJ2-3; size: few; CDR3: CSARAPGQGTDTQYF; DNA: TGCAGTGCTAGAGCTCCGGGACAGGGGACAGATACGCAGTATTTT